The rows below give T cell receptor beta chains drawn from one sample of a study of T-cell reconstitution after alpha-beta-depleted transplantation in children. TCRdb reprocessed the PCR reads via MiXCR and lists one record per CDR3 protein. The sample records roughly 200,000 distinct CDR3 sequences, around 7% being singletons. The sample consisted of PBMCs, taken before TCRalphabeta/CD19-depleted stem cell transplant. The receptor set was obtained from a boy aged 2 to 9 with acute lymphoblastic leukemia, due to receive a stem cell transplant. CDR3s include the opening cysteine and the closing phenylalanine or tryptophan. The D gene is left open where the match is weak. Clone size, where shown, is once, few, many, or a class for clones that have expanded.

cdr3_nt	cdr3_aa	j_call	d_call	v_call	clone_size
TGTGCCAGCAGTGTCTCCTTCCAAGAGACCCAGTACTTC	CASSVSFQETQYF	TRBJ2-5	-	TRBV28	many
TGTGCCAGCAGTGGCCGGGGGGGCCCGGACGGGGAGCTGTTTTTT	CASSGRGGPDGELFF	TRBJ2-2	TRBD2	TRBV12-3/TRBV12-4	many
TGTGCCAGCGGCTTAGAGGCCTCCTACGAGCAGTACTTC	CASGLEASYEQYF	TRBJ2-7	-	TRBV6-1	-
TGTGCCAGCAGCCGGGACAGTTATAAAGAGACCCAGTACTTC	CASSRDSYKETQYF	TRBJ2-5	TRBD1	TRBV3-1	few
TGCGCCAGCAGCCCTAGGCCGGGACAGGGGATGACCCACGAGCAGTACTTC	CASSPRPGQGMTHEQYF	TRBJ2-7	TRBD1	TRBV5-1	-
TGCAGTGCTAGAGATTCCCTTATAAGCGGGAGGGGCAATGAGCAGTTCTTC	CSARDSLISGRGNEQFF	TRBJ2-1	TRBD2	TRBV20-1	many
TGTGCCAGCAGTTTGTTGGGGGGGCGGACCGGGGAGCTGTTTTTT	CASSLLGGRTGELFF	TRBJ2-2	-	TRBV12-3/TRBV12-4	-
TGTGCCAGCAGCTCTGACGCGGGAGATACGCAGTATTTT	CASSSDAGDTQYF	TRBJ2-3	-	TRBV11-1	many
TGTGCCAGCAGGGGACAACCGAACACCGGGGAGCTGTTTTTT	CASRGQPNTGELFF	TRBJ2-2	-	TRBV9	many
TGTGCCAGCAGCGTCGGACAGGGCTACGAGCAGTACTTC	CASSVGQGYEQYF	TRBJ2-7	TRBD1	TRBV3-1	many
TGTGCCAGCAGCCCCGGGACTAGCGGACACACCGGGGAGCTGTTTTTT	CASSPGTSGHTGELFF	TRBJ2-2	TRBD2	TRBV7-2	-
TGTGCCAGCAGTACTCCACAGGGATTCGGATCCTACGAGCAGTACTTC	CASSTPQGFGSYEQYF	TRBJ2-7	-	TRBV6-5	many
TGTGCCAGCAAGCGGGGCATTTACGAAAAACTGTTTTTT	CASKRGIYEKLFF	TRBJ1-4	-	TRBV28	few
TGCAGCGTTGAAGTTTTCGGAGAAGAGACCCAGTACTTC	CSVEVFGEETQYF	TRBJ2-5	-	TRBV29-1	few
TGTGCCAGCAGCCATCCGTGGGGGGATTCTGGAAACACCATATATTTT	CASSHPWGDSGNTIYF	TRBJ1-3	-	TRBV6-5	-
TGTGCCAGCAGTAGGGGAAGAAGCTCTGGGGCCAACGTCCTGACTTTC	CASSRGRSSGANVLTF	TRBJ2-6	-	TRBV6-2/TRBV6-3	many
TGTGCCAGCAGGGCCGTGTACCAAGAGACCCAGTACTTC	CASRAVYQETQYF	TRBJ2-5	-	TRBV6-1	-
TGCAGCCTCAAACCGGGACAGCTCAATCAGCCCCAGCATTTT	CSLKPGQLNQPQHF	TRBJ1-5	TRBD1	TRBV20-1	few
TGCAGTGCTTCAGGACTAGCGGGGGGAGAGACCCAGTACTTC	CSASGLAGGETQYF	TRBJ2-5	TRBD2	TRBV20-1	many